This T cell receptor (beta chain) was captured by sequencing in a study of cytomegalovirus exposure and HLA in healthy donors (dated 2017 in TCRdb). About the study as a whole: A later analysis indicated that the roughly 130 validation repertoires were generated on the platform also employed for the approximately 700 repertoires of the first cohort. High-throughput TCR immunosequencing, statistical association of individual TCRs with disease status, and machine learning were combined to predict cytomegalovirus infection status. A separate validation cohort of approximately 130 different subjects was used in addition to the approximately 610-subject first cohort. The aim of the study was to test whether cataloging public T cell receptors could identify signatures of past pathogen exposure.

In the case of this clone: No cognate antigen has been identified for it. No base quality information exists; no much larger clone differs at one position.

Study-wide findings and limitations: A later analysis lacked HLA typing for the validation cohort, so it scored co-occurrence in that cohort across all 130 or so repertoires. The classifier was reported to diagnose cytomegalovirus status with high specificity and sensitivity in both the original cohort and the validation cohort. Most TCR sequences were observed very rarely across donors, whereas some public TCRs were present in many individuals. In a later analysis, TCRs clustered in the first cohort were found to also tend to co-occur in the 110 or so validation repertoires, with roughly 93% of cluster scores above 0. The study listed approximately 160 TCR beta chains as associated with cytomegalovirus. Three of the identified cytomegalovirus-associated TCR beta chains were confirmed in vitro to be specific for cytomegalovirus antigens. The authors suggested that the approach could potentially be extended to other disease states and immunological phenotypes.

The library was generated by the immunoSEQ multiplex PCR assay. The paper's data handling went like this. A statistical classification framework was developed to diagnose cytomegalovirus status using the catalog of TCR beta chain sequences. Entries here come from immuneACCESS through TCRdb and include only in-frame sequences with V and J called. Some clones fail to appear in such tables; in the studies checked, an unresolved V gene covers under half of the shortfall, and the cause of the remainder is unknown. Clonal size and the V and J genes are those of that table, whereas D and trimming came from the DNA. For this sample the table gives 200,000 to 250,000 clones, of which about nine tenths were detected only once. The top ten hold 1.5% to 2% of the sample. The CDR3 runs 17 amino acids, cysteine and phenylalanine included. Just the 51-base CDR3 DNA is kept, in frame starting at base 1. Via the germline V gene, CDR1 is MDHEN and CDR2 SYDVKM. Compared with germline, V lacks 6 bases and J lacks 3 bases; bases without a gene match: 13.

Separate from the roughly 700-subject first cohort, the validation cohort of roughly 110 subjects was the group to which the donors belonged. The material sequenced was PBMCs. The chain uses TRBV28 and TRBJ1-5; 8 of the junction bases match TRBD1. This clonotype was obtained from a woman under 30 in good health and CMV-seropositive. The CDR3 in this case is CASSLSLGTGFNQPQHF. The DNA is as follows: TGTGCCAGCAGCCTGTCTCTCGGGACAGGATTCAATCAGCCCCAGCATTTT.